Below, 18 T cell receptor beta chains from the same sample are listed, as sequenced in a study of T-cell memory formation after mild COVID-19. TCRdb ran MiXCR on the 5' RACE reads and lists one entry per CDR3 protein. The table has 180,000 or so distinct CDR3 sequences, approximately 10% seen once. Sample: PBMCs or a T cell subset sorted from them (not recorded which). These receptors were collected from a man younger than 35 who had mild COVID-19 (a few samples of this study predate the infection). Cell type and time point are not known.

Only a few counts were recorded for this clonotype. J is TRBJ2-7 and V is TRBV10-1; D unclear. Germline V gives CDR1 WNHNN, CDR2 SYGVQD (reference sequence). The CDR3 has 13 residues. Trimming took 5 bases from V and 6 from J, leaving 14 bases between them. The CDR3 spells CASSPGRAGEQYF. The CDR3 bases are TGCGCCAGCAGTCCTGGACGGGCTGGCGAGCAGTACTTC.

In this sample, this clonotype turned up a few times. The genes are TRBV7-6 and TRBJ1-2, with D uncertain. CDR1 and CDR2 from the germline V gene are SGHVS and FNYEAQ. The CDR3 contains 15 residues. V lost 1 base and J 5 bases, leaving 14 bases between the germline ends. CDR3: CASSLGKDRRYGYTF. CDR3 nucleotides: TGTGCCAGCAGCTTAGGGAAGGACCGACGATATGGCTACACCTTC.

The chain couples TRBV20-1 to TRBJ2-3; 7 positions agree with TRBD2. The V gene's germline CDR1 is DFQATT and CDR2 SNEGSKA (reference sequence). Unmatched junction bases numbered 10, after V lost 5 bases and J lost 2 bases. The CDR3 has 15 amino acids. CDR3 nucleotide sequence: TGCAGTGCTCTTCCTAGCGGAGCCCCCACAGATACGCAGTATTTT. It is translated as CSALPSGAPTDTQYF.

This clonotype has a handful of counts. The chain combines TRBV5-1 with TRBJ1-3; 7 nucleotides align to TRBD1. This CDR3 spans 15 amino acids. J lost 0 bases, V lost 6 bases, and 6 bases had no gene match. Germline lookup yields CDR1 SGHRS and CDR2 YFSETQ. CDR3 protein: CASTTGDYSGNTIYF. In nucleotides, the CDR3 is TGCGCCAGCACCACAGGGGACTACTCTGGAAACACCATATATTTT.

The chain is built from TRBV7-6 and TRBJ2-3; D remains ambiguous. Trimming shortened V by 8 bases and J by 4 bases, and 10 bases separated the two germline ends. Germline CDR1 SGHVS, CDR2 FNYEAQ. CDR3 size: 12 residues. Here the CDR3 reads CASAISADTQYF. CDR3 DNA sequence: TGTGCCAGCGCTATAAGCGCAGATACGCAGTATTTT.

The rearrangement uses TRBV5-4 and TRBJ2-5; tentative D call: TRBD2 (5 bases). The V end was cut by 0 bases, the J end by 5 bases, with 14 bases between. The CDR3 has 15 amino acids. Per germline, CDR1 SGHNT and CDR2 YYREEE (reference sequence). The CDR3: CASSLVLGNMETQYF. Written as DNA, the CDR3 is TGTGCCAGCAGCTTGGTTCTCGGGAACATGGAGACCCAGTACTTC.

The chain is built from TRBV4-1 and TRBJ2-2, with TRBD1 as a possible D gene (5 bases). CDR1 and CDR2 (germline): MGHRA, YSYEKL. Trimming pared 3 bases from V and 6 bases from J, leaving 14 bases between. The CDR3 runs 15 residues. The CDR3 DNA follows: TGCGCCAGCAGCCACCCATGGGGCCGCTCCGGGGAGCTGTTTTTT. Translation: CASSHPWGRSGELFF.

This clonotype was seen repeatedly, ten times or more. This chain links TRBV5-1 with TRBJ2-1; 9 bases fit TRBD2. V lost 4 bases and J lost 9; bases outside the gene matches: 11. The germline V gene has CDR1 SGHRS and CDR2 YFSETQ. The CDR3 loop spans 15 amino acids. CDR3 bases: TGCGCCAGCAGCGAATCCAGCGGGGGGTATGGTGAGCAGTTCTTC. Translated, it gives CASSESSGGYGEQFF.

The chain uses TRBV5-3 and TRBJ1-2; 7 positions match TRBD1. TRBV5-3 is annotated as an ORF whose role is uncertain. The CDR3 extends over 15 amino acids. The trim removed 3 bases at V and 4 bases at J, leaving 9 bases unmatched. The CDR3 DNA follows: TGTGCCAGAAGCTATGGGACAGCCTCGCTCTATGGCTACACCTTC. Translation: CARSYGTASLYGYTF.

This clonotype has just a few counts. J is TRBJ2-1 and V is TRBV11-2; 10 bases map to TRBD2. Germline CDR1 is SGHAT and CDR2 is FQNNGV. V trimming: 8 bases; J trimming: 10 bases; junction bases outside the gene matches: 17. This CDR3 has 16 residues. The CDR3 region has the DNA TGTGCCAGCGGCGAGAGCGGGGGGGCCCGCGGTCACGAGCAGTTCTTC. This encodes CASGESGGARGHEQFF.

This clonotype was observed a few times. CDR3 protein: CASSYGTDTQYF. CDR3 bases: TGTGCCAGCAGTTACGGTACAGATACGCAGTATTTT. The V gene is TRBV12-3 or TRBV12-4, the J gene TRBJ2-3; D remains ambiguous. V was pared by 4 bases and J by 3 bases, with 5 bases between. This CDR3 comprises 12 residues.

This clonotype has just a few counts. V is TRBV19 and J is TRBJ1-4; no clear D gene. With 4 bases removed from V and 6 bases from J, the gap between germline ends came to 3 bases. Germline CDR1 and CDR2: LNHDA and SQIVND (reference sequence). The CDR3 length is 11 residues. CDR3 amino acids: CASSKDEKLFF. CDR3 DNA: TGTGCCAGTAGTAAGGATGAAAAACTGTTTTTT.

V is TRBV20-1 and J is TRBJ2-1, with a weak D call TRBD2 (5 bases). Germline assignment: CDR1 DFQATT and CDR2 SNEGSKA (reference sequence). Trimming took 4 bases from V and 10 from J, leaving 14 bases between them. The CDR3 has 12 residues. As DNA, the CDR3 is TGCAGTGCTACCAGCGGTGGGAGCGAGCAGTTCTTC. Amino acids: CSATSGGSEQFF.

This clonotype showed up many times. This chain uses TRBV5-1 with TRBJ2-3, with 13 bases that match TRBD2. The CDR3 covers 17 residues. J was trimmed by 0 bases and V by 4 bases; bases with no gene match: 5. Germline V gene data show CDR1 as SGHRS and CDR2 as YFSETQ. CDR3 in amino acids: CASSLSLAGGSTDTQYF. CDR3 coding DNA: TGCGCCAGCAGCCTATCACTAGCGGGGGGGAGCACAGATACGCAGTATTTT.

This clonotype has only a few counts. The CDR3 is CASSLGLAGGPGNIQYF. The CDR3 DNA sequence: TGTGCCAGCAGCTTGGGGCTAGCGGGGGGGCCGGGAAACATTCAGTACTTC. V usage is TRBV7-6 and J usage is TRBJ2-4; 12 bases agree with TRBD2. J gave up 6 bases and V 3 bases, and 9 bases lay outside the gene matches. The CDR3 is 17 residues long. Germline V lookup: CDR1 SGHVS, CDR2 FNYEAQ. Filled out from reference TRBV7-6 and TRBJ2-4, the complete variable domain reads GAGVSQSPRYKVTKRGQDVALRCDPISGHVSLYWYRQALGQGPEFLTYFNYEAQQDKSGLPNDRFSAERPEGSISTLTIQRTEQRDSAMYRCASSLGLAGGPGNIQYFGAGTRLSVL.

V is TRBV7-2 and J is TRBJ2-7, with a weak D call TRBD1 (5 bases). The CDR3 has 13 residues. V dropped 1 base and J dropped 3 bases, with 7 bases sitting between them. Germline assignment: CDR1 SGHTA and CDR2 FQGNSA. In DNA form, the CDR3 reads TGTGCCAGCAGCTTAGGGGGCGTCTACGAGCAGTACTTC. It encodes CASSLGGVYEQYF.

This clonotype was seen more than once but under ten times. This chain uses TRBV20-1 with TRBJ2-3; TRBD1 is a possible D gene (6 bases). The CDR3 contains 16 residues. The V end was cut by 1 base, the J end by 4 bases, with 18 bases between. CDR1 is DFQATT and CDR2 is SNEGSKA in the germline V gene (reference sequence). Written as DNA, the CDR3 is TGCAGTGCTAGAGGACGGACCGGGAAGGGGGCAGATACGCAGTATTTT. As protein: CSARGRTGKGADTQYF.

The table lists this clonotype with many counts. The V call is TRBV6-6, the J call TRBJ2-1; 8 positions agree with TRBD2. Unmatched junction bases numbered 7, after V lost 0 bases and J lost 3 bases. In germline, CDR1 is MNHNY, CDR2 SVGAGI (reference sequence). The CDR3 totals 17 residues. The CDR3 DNA follows: TGTGCCAGCAGTTACTCGAGTTGGCGGGGGGTCTACAATGAGCAGTTCTTC. As protein: CASSYSSWRGVYNEQFF.